A single sample gave rise to the 13 T cell receptor beta chains below, sequenced in a study of glioma-infiltrating T cells. TCR alpha and beta CDR3 regions were amplified from RNA using iRepertoire nested multiplex PCR. TCRdb re-analysed the multiplex PCR reads in MiXCR, keeping a single row per CDR3 protein. Of about 140,000 distinct CDR3 sequences in the sample, 35% to 50% were seen once. The source material was glioma tissue, nonneoplastic brain tissue, or PBMCs (not recorded which). Every receptor here comes from a human donor with low-grade glioma or glioblastoma, undergoing nonglioma brain surgery, or in good health (not recorded which).

This clonotype was picked up one time. This chain joins TRBV6-9 and TRBJ2-3; D ambiguous. Trimming cost V 3 bases and J 5 bases, with 12 bases left between them. Germline CDR1 MNHGY, CDR2 SVAAGI. CDR3 length: 14 amino acids. The CDR3 is CASSYVRAEDTQYF. CDR3 DNA: TGTGCCAGCAGTTACGTGCGAGCAGAAGATACGCAGTATTTT.

The chain uses TRBV25-1 and TRBJ2-5; TRBD1 might be the D (8 bases). Germline CDR1 MGHDK, CDR2 SYGVNS. Trimming shortened V by 5 bases and J by 4 bases, and 11 bases separated the two germline ends. The CDR3 runs 13 residues. CDR3 DNA sequence: TGTGCCAGCAGTACAGGGGGGGGAGAGACCCAGTACTTC. It encodes CASSTGGGETQYF.

The rearrangement joins TRBV4-1 to TRBJ2-5, with D possibly matching TRBD2 (6 bases). The CDR3 is made up of 15 amino acids. Trimming took 2 bases from V and 3 from J, leaving 13 bases between them. Germline CDR1 MGHRA, CDR2 YSYEKL. CDR3 in amino acids: CASSQTPTSKETQYF. In nucleotides, the CDR3 is TGCGCCAGCAGCCAAACCCCGACTAGTAAAGAGACCCAGTACTTC.

The sample holds a few counts of this clonotype. The V gene is TRBV20-1, the J gene TRBJ1-6; no definite D call. V was pared by 3 bases and J by 0 bases, with 6 bases between. Germline assignment: CDR1 DFQATT and CDR2 SNEGSKA (reference sequence). The CDR3 runs to 14 residues. As DNA, the CDR3 is TGCAGTGCTAGTAACCGCTCCTATAATTCACCCCTCCACTTT. Its translation: CSASNRSYNSPLHF.

This clonotype was counted only a few times. This chain joins TRBV6-1 and TRBJ2-1; D gene unclear. V was pared by 7 bases and J by 8 bases, with 9 bases between. In germline, CDR1 is MNHNS, CDR2 SASEGT. This CDR3 comprises 11 residues. The CDR3 reads CASTRYDEQFF. The CDR3, as DNA: TGTGCCAGCACCAGATATGATGAGCAGTTCTTC.

The chain has TRBV20-1 and TRBJ2-7; possible D gene TRBD1, 5 bases. Trimming cost V 2 bases and J 5 bases, with 16 bases left between them. Germline assignment: CDR1 DFQATT and CDR2 SNEGSKA (reference sequence). This CDR3 comprises 14 residues. The CDR3 nucleotides read TGCAGTGCTAGACGCTCAGGGTTTGAGGACGAGCAGTACTTC. Translation: CSARRSGFEDEQYF.

This clonotype was seen more than once but under ten times. The CDR3 DNA reads as TGTGCCACCAGCAGAGGTGCGACAGTTCCCAAAGAGACCCAGTACTTC. It codes for CATSRGATVPKETQYF. The chain joins TRBV15 to TRBJ2-5; D may be TRBD1 (5 bases). V lost 1 base and J 3 bases, leaving 15 bases between the germline ends. CDR3 length: 16 residues. The germline V gene encodes CDR1 LNHNV and CDR2 YYDKDF (reference sequence).

This chain joins TRBV20-1 and TRBJ1-1; D remains unclear. The CDR3 is 14 residues long. Germline values: CDR1 DFQATT, CDR2 SNEGSKA (reference sequence). The V and J ends lost 5 bases and 5 bases respectively, with 18 bases between them. Written as DNA, the CDR3 is TGCAGTGCTGATCTTGACACCGTCGGTACTGAAGCTTTCTTT. Its translation: CSADLDTVGTEAFF.

This clonotype was observed once. The rearrangement uses TRBV20-1 and TRBJ2-3; 10 bases map to TRBD2. CDR3 length equals 15 residues. CDR1 and CDR2 from the germline V gene are DFQATT and SNEGSKA (reference sequence). Trimming at V came to 3 bases and at J to 5 bases, leaving 8 bases not matched to a gene. CDR3 sequence (DNA): TGCAGTGCTAGGTGGCTAGCGGGAGCCGGAGATACGCAGTATTTT. Translation gives CSARWLAGAGDTQYF.

V gene TRBV7-2 combines with J gene TRBJ2-5; no clear D gene. Germline V gene data show CDR1 as SGHTA and CDR2 as FQGNSA. Trimming took 5 bases from V and 2 from J, leaving 12 bases between them. The CDR3 loop spans 14 amino acids. As DNA, the CDR3 is TGTGCCAGCAGCCCCCCTTTGCGTCAAGAGACCCAGTACTTC. Protein: CASSPPLRQETQYF.

The genes are TRBV6-1 and TRBJ2-1; the D is unclear. CDR1 MNHNS and CDR2 SASEGT come from the germline V gene. Trimming took 2 bases from V and 3 from J, leaving 14 bases between them. The CDR3 loop spans 16 amino acids. The CDR3 coding sequence is TGTGCCAGCAGTGAACTAGAGGTCATACTCTACAATGAGCAGTTCTTC. Its translation: CASSELEVILYNEQFF.

The table lists this clonotype with a few counts. The chain recombines TRBV6-1 with TRBJ2-7; D tentatively reads TRBD1 or TRBD2 (6 bases each). V lost 7 bases and J 3 bases, leaving 19 bases between the germline ends. Per germline, CDR1 MNHNS and CDR2 SASEGT. The CDR3 runs to 15 residues. Here the CDR3 DNA reads TGTGCCAGCACCCTAGCGCCACAGGGAAACTACGAGCAGTACTTC. Amino acid sequence: CASTLAPQGNYEQYF.

The gene calls are TRBV6-1 and TRBJ1-1; D not resolved. The CDR3 has 14 amino acids. Trimming stripped 4 bases from V and 0 bases from J, with 9 bases between. Germline CDR1 and CDR2: MNHNS and SASEGT. In DNA form, the CDR3 reads TGTGCCAGCAGTGTAAAGGTCATGAACACTGAAGCTTTCTTT. Amino acids: CASSVKVMNTEAFF.